The rows below give T cell receptor beta chains drawn from one sample of a study of Ad26.COV2.S vaccination and SARS-CoV-2 variants. Some clones are missing from TCRdb's copy, which holds only in-frame ones; the method was immunoSEQ multiplex PCR. This sample has about 400,000 clones, with roughly 85% found just once. Specimen: peripheral blood, collected in a trial of Ad26.COV2.S vaccine versus placebo. These receptor sequences come from a person between 18 and 59 years old who received the Ad26.COV2.S COVID-19 vaccine or a placebo. CDR3s include the opening cysteine and the closing phenylalanine or tryptophan. The D gene is left open where the match is weak. Clone size is shown for a subset of rows, as once, few, many or a class of expanded clone.

clone_size	v_call	d_call	j_call	cdr3_nt	cdr3_aa
-	TRBV14	-	TRBJ1-4	TGTGCCAGCAGCCAAGCCGGGGCTCGGGGCAAACTGTTTTTT	CASSQAGARGKLFF
-	TRBV7-9	TRBD1	TRBJ2-7	TGTGCCAGCAGCTTAAATCAGGGGGACTACGAGCAGTACTTC	CASSLNQGDYEQYF
-	TRBV6-4	TRBD2	TRBJ2-3	TGTGCCAGCAGTGACGCAGCGGGGGGCCTAGATACGCAGTATTTT	CASSDAAGGLDTQYF
few	TRBV18	-	TRBJ1-1	TGTGCCAGCTCACCACAGGCAGAGAACACTGAAGCTTTCTTT	CASSPQAENTEAFF
-	TRBV15	TRBD1	TRBJ1-2	TGTGCCACCAGTCCGACCGGGACAGGGGTCGGCTACACCTTC	CATSPTGTGVGYTF
-	TRBV5-1	TRBD1	TRBJ1-1	TGCGCCAGCAGCCCTGGTGGGACAGTGAACACTGAAGCTTTCTTT	CASSPGGTVNTEAFF
-	TRBV5-3	-	TRBJ1-5	TGTGCCAGAAGCGGAGACACGGGCGGACAGCCCCAGCATTTT	CARSGDTGGQPQHF
-	TRBV5-4	TRBD1	TRBJ1-1	TGTGCCAGCAGCCGATCGGGACAGGGCCGACGGGCTGAAGCTTTCTTT	CASSRSGQGRRAEAFF
-	TRBV10-3	-	TRBJ2-1	TGTGCCATCAGTGAGTCCGGTGGGGGACTTGGTGAGCAGTTCTTC	CAISESGGGLGEQFF
-	TRBV7-7	-	TRBJ1-3	TGTGCCAGCAGCTCGAGCTCTGGAAACACCATATATTTT	CASSSSSGNTIYF
-	TRBV5-1	TRBD1	TRBJ2-3	TGCGCCAGCAGCTTGAAGGGGAAGGGGGCCGGAGACGATACGCAGTATTTT	CASSLKGKGAGDDTQYF
few	TRBV7-9	-	TRBJ2-7	TGTGCCAGCAGCTTAGGTCTGGGGGCAATCTCCTACGAGCAGTACTTC	CASSLGLGAISYEQYF
-	TRBV19	-	TRBJ1-2	TGTGCCAGTCGTTTTATTCCGGGGGTCTATGGCTACACCTTC	CASRFIPGVYGYTF
-	TRBV24-1	-	TRBJ2-2	TGTGCCACCAGTGATGTGGCGGGGTGGAACACCGGGGAGCTGTTTTTT	CATSDVAGWNTGELFF
-	TRBV7-2	-	TRBJ2-7	TGTGCCAGCACCGAGCGGGCGGGACCCTACGAGCAGTACTTC	CASTERAGPYEQYF
-	TRBV19	-	TRBJ1-6	TGTGCCACTAAACCGATGGCAGGAGAGCACAATGGTTCACCCCTCCACTTT	CATKPMAGEHNGSPLHF
-	TRBV3-1/TRBV3-2	-	TRBJ2-2	TGTGCCAGCAGCCAAGAGAGTAGCACCACGGGGGAGCTGTTTTTT	CASSQESSTTGELFF
-	TRBV7-3	-	TRBJ2-2	TGTGCCAGCAGCCCACATTGGAACACCGGGGAGCTGTTTTTT	CASSPHWNTGELFF
-	TRBV12-2	-	TRBJ1-1	TGTGCAAGTCGCTTAGACCCGGGTAGGACTGAAGCTTTCTTT	CASRLDPGRTEAFF
-	TRBV29-1	TRBD2	TRBJ2-3	TGCAGCGTTGAAGGGGGACTAGCGGGAGGCCTCTCCTCCCATACGCAGTATTTT	CSVEGGLAGGLSSHTQYF